The T cell receptor (beta chain) described here comes from a study of shared clonotypes between healthy human individuals. This clone was found a few times. As yet, its antigen is unknown. Study observations and caveats: In a few donors, about 5% of naive CD4 clonotypes appeared in common. Non-shared clonotypes had lower generation probabilities than clonotypes shared by all four sorted-subset donors.

The germline V and J ends were trimmed by 4 bases and 4 bases, with 15 bases remaining between them. Germline CDR1 is SGDLS and CDR2 is YYNGEE. The CDR3 is 14 amino acids. Some clones are missing from TCRdb's copy, which holds only in-frame ones; the method was immunoSEQ multiplex PCR. The sample holds more than 550,000 clones; 80% to 95% are singletons and the top ten take 34%. Both CD45RO+ cells and CCR7-negative CD45RA+ TemRA cells were combined to make up CD8 memory. Sequenced material: memory CD8+ T cells from PBMCs. Stated subset: CD45RO+ cells pooled with CCR7-negative TemRA cells. The chain couples TRBV9 to TRBJ2-7; D uncertain. This clonotype was obtained from a man aged 18 to 29 in good health. Some clones in this sample may be carry-over from other donors' samples. CDR3 residues: CASSPTRDSYEQYF. The CDR3 DNA sequence: TGTGCCAGCAGCCCCACTCGCGACTCTTACGAGCAGTACTTC.